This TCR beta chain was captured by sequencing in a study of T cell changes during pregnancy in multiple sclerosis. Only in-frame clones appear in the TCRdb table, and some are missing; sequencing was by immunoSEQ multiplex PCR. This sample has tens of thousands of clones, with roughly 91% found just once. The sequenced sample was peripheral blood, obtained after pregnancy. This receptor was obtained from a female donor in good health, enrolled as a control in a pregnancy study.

The DNA of the CDR3 is TGTGCCAGCAGCTTAAATTTAGGGGACTATGGCTACACCTTC. Translation gives CASSLNLGDYGYTF. The V gene is TRBV5-5, the J gene TRBJ1-2; D perhaps matches TRBD1 (5 bases). Germline V gene sequence: CDR1 SGHKS, CDR2 YYEKEE (reference sequence). This CDR3 spans 14 amino acids. Trimming took 2 bases from V and 3 from J, leaving 11 bases between them.